Below are 31 T cell receptor beta chains sequenced from a single sample in a study of response to subunit inactivated influenza vaccine. TCRdb independently ran MiXCR on the RT-PCR reads; one entry per CDR3 protein. Here the sample spans 280,000 or so distinct CDR3 sequences, about a fifth being singletons. The specimen comprised PBMCs from blood, sampled 21 months after vaccination. These receptors all stem from a man between 50 and 75 years old who received an inactivated influenza vaccine.

This chain joins TRBV9 and TRBJ1-1, with TRBD1 as a possible D gene (5 bases). Germline V gene data show CDR1 as SGDLS and CDR2 as YYNGEE. CDR3 length: 14 amino acids. Between the trimmed V and J ends, which lost 1 base and 4 bases, there was a span of 11 bases. The CDR3 region is CASSVSQGATEAFF. The CDR3, as DNA: TGTGCCAGCAGCGTAAGCCAGGGTGCCACTGAAGCTTTCTTT.

This clonotype was counted only a few times. The chain carries TRBV6-5 and TRBJ2-7; no definite D call. The CDR3 is 15 amino acids. In germline, CDR1 is MNHEY, CDR2 SVGAGI. V shed 3 bases and J shed 9 bases, with 21 bases lying between them. Here the CDR3 reads CASSYRPGSGVGQYF. The CDR3 bases are TGTGCCAGCAGTTATAGACCGGGCTCAGGAGTAGGGCAGTACTTC.

The chain combines TRBV14 with TRBJ2-7, with D perhaps being TRBD1 or TRBD2 (6 bases each). The germline gives CDR1 SGHDN, CDR2 FVKESK. V was trimmed by 4 bases and J by 5 bases, leaving 12 bases between them. This CDR3 is built from 13 residues. CDR3 amino acids: CASSRRGLHEQYF. The CDR3 coding sequence is TGTGCCAGCAGCCGCCGGGGGCTCCACGAGCAGTACTTC.

This clonotype was found many times. The gene calls are TRBV5-1 and TRBJ1-1, with 7 bases aligning to TRBD1. CDR1 SGHRS and CDR2 YFSETQ come from the germline V gene. The CDR3 sequence is 14 residues long. V shed 5 bases, J shed 1 base, and the junction held 5 bases outside the gene matches. This CDR3 reads CASSPYRGNTEAFF. DNA of the CDR3: TGCGCCAGCAGTCCATACAGGGGGAACACTGAAGCTTTCTTT.

The CDR3: CASSIPGTKTTGELFF. The CDR3 DNA is TGTGCCAGCAGCATTCCCGGGACTAAGACTACCGGGGAGCTGTTTTTT. V and J are TRBV11-2 and TRBJ2-2; TRBD2 agrees at 7 bases. Germline CDR1 reads SGHAT; CDR2 reads FQNNGV. The CDR3 extends over 16 amino acids. V lost 5 bases and J lost 5; bases outside the gene matches: 11. Variable domain in full (rest from reference TRBV11-2 and TRBJ2-2): EAGVAQSPRYKIIEKRQSVAFWCNPISGHATLYWYQQILGQGPKLLIQFQNNGVVDDSQLPKDRFSAERLKGVDSTLKIQPAKLEDSAVYLCASSIPGTKTTGELFFGEGSRLTVL.

This rearrangement joins TRBV27 to TRBJ1-6; a possible D gene is TRBD1 (5 bases). The length of the CDR3 is 15 residues. Trimming removed 4 bases from V and 6 bases from J, with 13 bases in between. Germline assignment: CDR1 MNHEY and CDR2 SMNVEV (reference sequence). The CDR3 reads CASSSGNRSNSPLHF. Written as DNA, the CDR3 is TGTGCCAGCAGTTCCGGTAACAGGTCTAATTCACCCCTCCACTTT.

This clonotype was counted many times. This chain links TRBV6-6 with TRBJ1-2; D ambiguous. The CDR3 has 11 residues. CDR1 MNHNY and CDR2 SVGAGI come from the germline V gene (reference sequence). The germline V and J ends were trimmed by 6 bases and 5 bases, with 7 bases remaining between them. The CDR3 DNA reads TGTGCCAGCAGCAGTCTTTATGGCTACACCTTC. As protein: CASSSLYGYTF.

In its sample, this clonotype was seen many times. The chain uses TRBV20-1 and TRBJ1-1; D is undetermined. The CDR3 extends over 14 amino acids. V dropped 6 bases and J dropped 1 base, with 15 bases sitting between them. The V gene's germline CDR1 is DFQATT and CDR2 SNEGSKA (reference sequence). The CDR3 loop is CSATNPGRNTEAFF. The CDR3, as DNA: TGCAGTGCAACTAACCCGGGGAGGAACACTGAAGCTTTCTTT.

V gene TRBV20-1 combines with J gene TRBJ1-1; the D gene is possibly TRBD1 (5 bases). CDR3 size: 13 residues. CDR1 DFQATT and CDR2 SNEGSKA come from the germline V gene (reference sequence). Trimming left V 0 bases short and J 3 bases short, with 8 bases between. The CDR3 loop is CSAREAGDTEAFF. DNA for the CDR3: TGCAGTGCTAGAGAAGCGGGGGACACTGAAGCTTTCTTT.

V gene TRBV5-4 combines with J gene TRBJ2-5; no definite D call. V was shortened by 1 base and J by 4 bases, with 5 bases between the two germline ends. The CDR3 runs to 12 residues. Germline CDR1 SGHNT, CDR2 YYREEE (reference sequence). The CDR3 DNA is TGTGCCAGCAGCTTGACGACAGAGACCCAGTACTTC. Translation gives CASSLTTETQYF.

The V call is TRBV5-4, the J call TRBJ2-7; 10 positions agree with TRBD1. In germline, CDR1 is SGHNT, CDR2 YYREEE (reference sequence). With V trimmed by 4 bases and J by 7 bases, 14 bases remained unmatched. The length of the CDR3 is 16 residues. CDR3 coding DNA: TGTGCCAGCAGCCGACCTCCCGGGACAGGGGTGGGAGAGCAGTACTTC. Translation gives CASSRPPGTGVGEQYF.

The V call is TRBV20-1, the J call TRBJ2-2; 11 bases match TRBD2. The germline V gene encodes CDR1 DFQATT and CDR2 SNEGSKA (reference sequence). The J segment lost 4 bases and the V segment lost 2 bases, leaving 6 bases of the junction unmatched. The length of the CDR3 is 16 residues. The CDR3 DNA follows: TGCAGTGCTAGAAAACTAGCGGGGGACCTCACCGGGGAGCTGTTTTTT. Its protein product is CSARKLAGDLTGELFF.

This clonotype has just a few counts. The chain uses TRBV5-1 and TRBJ1-1; no reliable D call. Trimming removed 4 bases from V and 6 bases from J, with 19 bases in between. The CDR3 totals 15 residues. The germline CDR1 and CDR2 sequences are SGHRS and YFSETQ. CDR3 loop: CASSPAGKGSSEAFF. Here the CDR3 DNA reads TGCGCCAGCAGCCCCGCCGGCAAGGGATCTTCTGAAGCTTTCTTT.

V and J are TRBV20-1 and TRBJ2-7; no firm D call. The CDR3 loop spans 14 amino acids. From germline, CDR1 is DFQATT and CDR2 SNEGSKA (reference sequence). Trimming stripped 0 bases from V and 2 bases from J, with 11 bases between. In nucleotides, the CDR3 is TGCAGTGCTAGAGAAGACTCTGGGCCCTACGAGCAGTACTTC. This translates into CSAREDSGPYEQYF.

This clonotype was picked up a small number of times. This chain links TRBV24-1 with TRBJ2-7; maybe TRBD2 (5 bases). CDR1 is KGHDR and CDR2 is SFDVKD in the germline V gene. The V end lost 4 bases, the J end lost 7 bases, and 16 bases lay between the germline ends. The CDR3 covers 14 residues. The CDR3 DNA follows: TGTGCCACCAGTGACGACGGGGATGTAGGGGAGCAGTACTTC. Translated, it gives CATSDDGDVGEQYF.

Ten or more counts support this clonotype. This chain connects TRBV10-3 to TRBJ1-5; maybe TRBD1 (6 bases). The CDR3 has 14 residues. V was cut by 4 bases and J by 3 bases, with 10 bases left in between. Germline assignment: CDR1 ENHRY and CDR2 SYGVKD. In nucleotides, the CDR3 is TGTGCCATCAGTGCGGGGGGGGCCAATCAGCCCCAGCATTTT. Its translation is CAISAGGANQPQHF.

This rearrangement joins TRBV20-1 to TRBJ2-7; D is unclear. Germline V lookup: CDR1 DFQATT, CDR2 SNEGSKA (reference sequence). With 1 base removed from V and 5 bases from J, the gap between germline ends came to 6 bases. The CDR3 length is 11 residues. For the CDR3, the DNA is TGCAGTGCTAGAGTCATCAACGAGCAGTACTTC. Translation gives CSARVINEQYF.

The V call is TRBV6-5, the J call TRBJ1-4; 9 nucleotides line up with TRBD1. Trimming took 6 bases from V and 10 from J; bases not matched to a gene: 3. This CDR3 has 12 residues. Germline CDR1 and CDR2: MNHEY and SVGAGI. The CDR3 DNA follows: TGTGCCAGCAGACAGGGGGCAGGAAAACTGTTTTTT. It specifies CASRQGAGKLFF.

At least ten counts were recorded for this clonotype. V and J are TRBV5-1 and TRBJ1-1; possible D gene TRBD1, 5 bases. The germline V gene encodes CDR1 SGHRS and CDR2 YFSETQ. V was cut by 0 bases and J by 0 bases, with 12 bases left in between. This CDR3 has 16 residues. CDR3 protein: CASSLGRGSMNTEAFF. The CDR3 nucleotides are TGCGCCAGCAGCTTGGGTAGGGGCAGCATGAACACTGAAGCTTTCTTT.

Comments on this clonotype: One base away lies a much larger clone, so this may be a sequencing read error. The chain links TRBV19 to TRBJ1-1, with TRBD1 matching 9 bases. This CDR3 comprises 15 residues. Germline V gene lookup returns CDR1 LNHDA and CDR2 SQIVND (reference sequence). V was pared by 6 bases and J by 3 bases, with 8 bases of the junction left unmatched. CDR3 amino acids: CASSRTGAVHTEAFF. The CDR3, as DNA: TGTGCCAGTAGCCGGACAGGGGCTGTGCACACTGAAGCTTTCTTT.

The rearrangement joins TRBV7-6 to TRBJ2-5, with 9 bases that match TRBD1. The germline V gene has CDR1 SGHVS and CDR2 FNYEAQ. With 1 base clipped from V and 5 bases from J, the junction kept 8 bases outside the gene matches. The CDR3 sequence is 16 residues long. CDR3 in amino acids: CASSLVQGAVGETQYF. CDR3 DNA sequence: TGTGCCAGCAGCTTAGTACAGGGGGCGGTTGGGGAGACCCAGTACTTC.

The chain is built from TRBV27 and TRBJ1-5, with D unresolved. The CDR3 totals 15 residues. Trimming took 1 base from V and 4 from J, leaving 11 bases between them. CDR1 and CDR2 from the germline V gene are MNHEY and SMNVEV (reference sequence). DNA of the CDR3: TGTGCCAGCAGTTTATTGGGGTATAGTAATCAGCCCCAGCATTTT. The encoded protein is CASSLLGYSNQPQHF.

J is TRBJ2-1 and V is TRBV20-1; 9 bases are shared with TRBD2. The length of the CDR3 is 16 residues. With V trimmed by 4 bases and J by 8 bases, 15 bases remained unmatched. CDR1 and CDR2 from the germline V gene are DFQATT and SNEGSKA (reference sequence). The CDR3 is CSATMGLASVWDEQFF. The CDR3 nucleotides are TGCAGTGCTACCATGGGACTAGCATCGGTATGGGATGAGCAGTTCTTC.

This clonotype showed up just a few times. The chain links TRBV12-3 or TRBV12-4 to TRBJ2-3; D is undetermined. The germline V and J ends were trimmed by 2 bases and 4 bases, with 13 bases remaining between them. The CDR3 length is 15 residues. The CDR3 sequence: CASSLYRISADTQYF. Here the CDR3 DNA reads TGTGCCAGCAGTTTATATCGGATCAGTGCAGATACGCAGTATTTT.

The table lists this clonotype with a few counts. The gene calls are TRBV27 and TRBJ1-1, with D unresolved. Germline V CDR1 and CDR2: MNHEY, SMNVEV (reference sequence). The CDR3 has 17 amino acids. Between the trimmed V and J ends, which lost 0 bases and 0 bases, there was a span of 14 bases. CDR3 nucleotides: TGTGCCAGCAGTTTATCGTCAGGTCCCATGATGAACACTGAAGCTTTCTTT. This codes for CASSLSSGPMMNTEAFF.

This clonotype has only a few counts. This chain connects TRBV5-1 to TRBJ2-1, with 7 bases matching TRBD2. Trimming removed 4 bases from V and 2 bases from J; junction bases left unmatched: 12. Looked up from germline, CDR1 is SGHRS and CDR2 is YFSETQ. This CDR3 comprises 17 residues. This CDR3 reads CASSPRVGEGTYNEQFF. CDR3 DNA sequence: TGCGCCAGCAGCCCGAGGGTCGGGGAGGGAACCTACAATGAGCAGTTCTTC.

This clonotype was seen only a few times. The rearrangement uses TRBV9 and TRBJ2-2; 9 bases fit TRBD1. From germline, CDR1 is SGDLS and CDR2 YYNGEE. This CDR3 region has 15 residues. V lost 4 bases, J lost 4 bases, and 5 bases stayed unmatched. Written as DNA, the CDR3 is TGTGCCAGCAGCTTCGGGACAGGGAGCACCGGGGAGCTGTTTTTT. Translated: CASSFGTGSTGELFF.

This chain uses TRBV19 with TRBJ2-7; unclear D gene. Germline V gene lookup returns CDR1 LNHDA and CDR2 SQIVND (reference sequence). The CDR3 covers 14 residues. V lost 6 bases and J 0 bases, leaving 12 bases between the germline ends. CDR3 in amino acids: CASSGPTSSYEQYF. CDR3 nucleotides: TGTGCCAGTAGCGGCCCAACGAGCTCCTACGAGCAGTACTTC.

This chain connects TRBV15 to TRBJ2-1, with D uncertain. V was clipped by 7 bases and J by 8 bases, with 21 bases between them. There are 15 residues in the CDR3. Germline CDR1 LNHNV, CDR2 YYDKDF (reference sequence). This CDR3 is CATTPRIQLRYEQFF. The CDR3 coding sequence is TGTGCCACCACCCCCCGAATACAGCTGAGGTATGAGCAGTTCTTC. The full variable domain, in which reference TRBV15 and TRBJ2-1 provide the parts outside the CDR3, is DAMVIQNPRYQVTQFGKPVTLSCSQTLNHNVMYWYQQKSSQAPKLLFHYYDKDFNNEADTPDNFQSRRPNTSFCFLDIRSPGLGDTAMYLCATTPRIQLRYEQFFGPGTRLTVL.

The table lists this clonotype with many counts. V usage is TRBV5-5 and J usage is TRBJ1-4; D gene unclear. In germline, CDR1 is SGHKS, CDR2 YYEKEE (reference sequence). Between the trimmed V and J ends, which lost 1 base and 0 bases, there was a span of 10 bases. The CDR3 consists of 16 residues. DNA of the CDR3: TGTGCCAGCAGCTTGAACCAGGCAGCAACTAATGAAAAACTGTTTTTT. Its translation: CASSLNQAATNEKLFF.

The V call is TRBV6-2 or TRBV6-3, the J call TRBJ1-6; D call uncertain. The CDR3 is made up of 14 amino acids. V was cut by 5 bases and J by 8 bases, with 13 bases left in between. Germline V lookup: CDR1 MNHEY, CDR2 SVGEGT. The CDR3 loop is CASSQGLGHSPLHF. The CDR3 DNA reads TGTGCCAGCAGTCAAGGCCTCGGGCATTCACCCCTCCACTTT.